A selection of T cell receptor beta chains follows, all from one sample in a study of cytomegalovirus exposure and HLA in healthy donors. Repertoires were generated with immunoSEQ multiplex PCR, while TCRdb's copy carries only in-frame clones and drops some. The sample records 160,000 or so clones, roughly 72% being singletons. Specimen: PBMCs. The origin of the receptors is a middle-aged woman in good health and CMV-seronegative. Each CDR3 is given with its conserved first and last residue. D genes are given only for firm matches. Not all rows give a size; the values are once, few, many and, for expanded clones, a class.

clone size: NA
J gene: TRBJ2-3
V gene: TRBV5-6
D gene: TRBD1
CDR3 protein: CASSLGGGDRGVRF
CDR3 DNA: TGTGCCAGCAGCTTGGGGGGCGGGGACAGGGGGGTCCGATTT

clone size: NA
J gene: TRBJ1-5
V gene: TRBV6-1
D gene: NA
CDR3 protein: CASSEPGQGSNQPQHF
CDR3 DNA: TGTGCCAGCAGTGAACCTGGGCAGGGGAGCAATCAGCCCCAGCATTTT

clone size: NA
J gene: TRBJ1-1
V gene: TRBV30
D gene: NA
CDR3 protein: CAWRSSGTRNTEAFF
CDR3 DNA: TGTGCCTGGAGGAGCTCCGGGACAAGGAACACTGAAGCTTTCTTT

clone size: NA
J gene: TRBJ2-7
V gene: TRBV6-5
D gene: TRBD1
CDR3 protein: CASSYRDSGVYEQYF
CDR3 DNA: TGTGCCAGCAGCTACAGGGACAGTGGGGTCTACGAGCAGTACTTC

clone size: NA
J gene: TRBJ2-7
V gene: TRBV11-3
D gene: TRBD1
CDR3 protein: CASSCYPGGGTGEQYF
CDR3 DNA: TGTGCCAGCAGCTGCTACCCTGGGGGTGGGACAGGGGAGCAGTACTTC

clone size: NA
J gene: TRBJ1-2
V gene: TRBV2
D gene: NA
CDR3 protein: CASSPRMDFELANYGYTF
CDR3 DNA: TGTGCCAGCAGCCCGAGGATGGACTTCGAGTTAGCTAACTATGGCTACACCTTC

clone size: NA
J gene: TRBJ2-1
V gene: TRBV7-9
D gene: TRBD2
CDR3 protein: CASSETGGLAGDEQFF
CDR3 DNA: TGTGCCAGCAGCGAAACAGGGGGGCTAGCGGGAGACGAGCAGTTCTTC

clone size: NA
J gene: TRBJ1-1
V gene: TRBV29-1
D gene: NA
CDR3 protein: CSVQATAEAFF
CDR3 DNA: TGCAGCGTTCAGGCGACGGCTGAAGCTTTCTTT

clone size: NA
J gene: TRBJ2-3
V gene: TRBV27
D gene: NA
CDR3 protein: CASSLSLGDTQYF
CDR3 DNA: TGTGCCAGCAGTTTGTCGCTCGGGGATACGCAGTATTTT

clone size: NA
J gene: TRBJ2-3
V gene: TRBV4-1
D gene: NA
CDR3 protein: CASSLERADTDTQYF
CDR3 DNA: TGCGCCAGCAGCTTAGAGCGGGCCGACACAGATACGCAGTATTTT

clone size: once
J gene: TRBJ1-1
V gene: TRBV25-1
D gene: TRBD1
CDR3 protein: CASKFSTGPTEAFF
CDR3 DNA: TGTGCCAGCAAATTCTCGACAGGGCCCACTGAAGCTTTCTTT

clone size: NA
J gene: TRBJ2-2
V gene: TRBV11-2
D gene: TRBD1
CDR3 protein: CASSPMTGWGELFF
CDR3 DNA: TGTGCCAGCAGCCCCATGACAGGGTGGGGGGAGCTGTTTTTT

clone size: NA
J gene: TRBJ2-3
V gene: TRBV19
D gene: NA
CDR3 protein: CASSQGAEATDTQYF
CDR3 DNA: TGTGCCAGTAGTCAGGGCGCGGAAGCAACAGATACGCAGTATTTT

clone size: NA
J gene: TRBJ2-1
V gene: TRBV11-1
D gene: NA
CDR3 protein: CASSPQGSNEQFF
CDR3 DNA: TGTGCCAGCAGTCCACAGGGATCCAATGAGCAGTTCTTC

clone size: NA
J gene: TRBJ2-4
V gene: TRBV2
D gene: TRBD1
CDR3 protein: CASSLGGTGGPKNIQYF
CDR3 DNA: TGTGCCAGCAGTTTAGGCGGGACAGGGGGCCCCAAAAACATTCAGTACTTC

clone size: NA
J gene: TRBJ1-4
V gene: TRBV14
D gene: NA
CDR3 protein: CASSQRDGRGEKLFF
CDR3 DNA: TGTGCCAGCAGCCAAAGGGACGGGAGGGGGGAAAAACTGTTTTTT

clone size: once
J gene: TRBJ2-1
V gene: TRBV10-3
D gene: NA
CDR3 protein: CAISESKGGTDEQFF
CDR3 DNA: TGTGCCATCAGTGAGTCGAAGGGCGGGACCGATGAGCAGTTCTTC

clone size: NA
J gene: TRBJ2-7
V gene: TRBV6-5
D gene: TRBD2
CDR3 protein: CASSFSGRTYEQYF
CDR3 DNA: TGTGCCAGCAGCTTCAGCGGGAGGACCTACGAGCAGTACTTC

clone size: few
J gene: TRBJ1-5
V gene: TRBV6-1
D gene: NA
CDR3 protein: CASSVDSSYNQPQHF
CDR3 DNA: TGTGCCAGCAGTGTGGACAGCTCCTACAATCAGCCCCAGCATTTT

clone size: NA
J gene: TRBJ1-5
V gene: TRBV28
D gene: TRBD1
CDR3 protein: CASSFQTGFNQPQHF
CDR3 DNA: TGTGCCAGCAGTTTCCAGACAGGGTTTAATCAGCCCCAGCATTTT

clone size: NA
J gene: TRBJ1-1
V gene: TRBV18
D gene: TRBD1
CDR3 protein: CASSTTGGNTEAFF
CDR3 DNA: TGTGCCAGCTCAACCACAGGGGGGAACACTGAAGCTTTCTTT

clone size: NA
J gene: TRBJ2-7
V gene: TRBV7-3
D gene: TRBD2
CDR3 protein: CASSPGTKHSYEQYF
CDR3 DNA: TGTGCCAGCAGCCCCGGGACTAAACACTCCTACGAGCAGTACTTC

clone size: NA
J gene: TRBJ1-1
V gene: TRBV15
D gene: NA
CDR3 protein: CATSGRGNTEAFF
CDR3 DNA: TGTGCCACCAGCGGTAGGGGAAACACTGAAGCTTTCTTT

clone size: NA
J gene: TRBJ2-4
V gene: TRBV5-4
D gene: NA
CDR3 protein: CASSPDKVLAKNIQYF
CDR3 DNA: TGTGCCAGCAGCCCCGACAAGGTTCTAGCCAAAAACATTCAGTACTTC

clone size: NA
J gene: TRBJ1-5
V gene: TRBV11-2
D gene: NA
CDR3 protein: CASSLEGGGYQPQHF
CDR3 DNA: TGTGCCAGCAGCTTAGAGGGGGGGGGATACCAGCCCCAGCATTTT

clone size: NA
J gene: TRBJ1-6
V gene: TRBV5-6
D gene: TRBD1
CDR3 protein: CASSLVGDRYNSPLHF
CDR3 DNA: TGTGCCAGCAGCTTGGTCGGGGACAGGTATAATTCACCCCTCCACTTT

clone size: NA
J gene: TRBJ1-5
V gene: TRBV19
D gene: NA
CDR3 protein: CASSSIGAKREPQHF
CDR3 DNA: TGTGCCAGTAGCTCCATCGGGGCGAAGCGGGAGCCCCAGCATTTT

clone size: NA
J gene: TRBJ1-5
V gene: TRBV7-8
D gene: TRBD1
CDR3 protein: CASSLGQSNQPQHF
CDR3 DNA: TGTGCCAGCAGCTTGGGACAGAGCAATCAGCCCCAGCATTTT

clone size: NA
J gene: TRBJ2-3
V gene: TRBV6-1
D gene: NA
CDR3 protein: CASSVPGQGTDTQYF
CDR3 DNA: TGTGCCAGCAGTGTCCCGGGACAAGGAACAGATACGCAGTATTTT

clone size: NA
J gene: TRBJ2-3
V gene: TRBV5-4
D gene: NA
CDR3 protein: CASREDSTDTQYF
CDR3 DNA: TGTGCCAGCAGGGAGGACTCAACAGATACGCAGTATTTT

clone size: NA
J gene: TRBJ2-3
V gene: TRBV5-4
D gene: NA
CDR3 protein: CASSSSMGTDTQYF
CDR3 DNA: TGTGCCAGCAGCTCGTCTATGGGCACAGATACGCAGTATTTT

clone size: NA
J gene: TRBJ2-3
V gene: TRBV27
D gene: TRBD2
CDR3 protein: CASGFPAGEGTDTQYF
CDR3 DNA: TGTGCCAGCGGTTTTCCAGCGGGAGAGGGCACAGATACGCAGTATTTT

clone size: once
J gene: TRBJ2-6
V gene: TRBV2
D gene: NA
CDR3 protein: CASSVRGKGLSGANVLTF
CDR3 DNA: TGTGCCAGCAGTGTCAGGGGTAAGGGGCTTTCTGGGGCCAACGTCCTGACTTTC

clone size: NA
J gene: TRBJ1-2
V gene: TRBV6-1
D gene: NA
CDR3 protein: CASREGSSYGYTF
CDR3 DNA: TGTGCCAGCAGGGAGGGCTCCAGTTATGGCTACACCTTC

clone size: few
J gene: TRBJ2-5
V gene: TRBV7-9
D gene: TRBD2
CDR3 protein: CASSVTSGREETQYF
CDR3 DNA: TGTGCCAGCAGCGTGACTAGCGGGAGAGAAGAGACCCAGTACTTC

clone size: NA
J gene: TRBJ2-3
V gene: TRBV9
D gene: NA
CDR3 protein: CASSSHTDTQYF
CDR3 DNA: TGTGCCAGCAGCTCACACACAGATACGCAGTATTTT

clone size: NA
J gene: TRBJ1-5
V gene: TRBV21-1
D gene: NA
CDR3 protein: CASGEQGPLNQPQHF
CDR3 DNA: TGTGCCAGCGGCGAACAGGGCCCGCTTAATCAGCCCCAGCATTTT

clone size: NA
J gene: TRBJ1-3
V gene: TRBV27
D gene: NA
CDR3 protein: CASRNSAGNTIYF
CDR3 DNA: TGTGCCAGCAGAAACAGTGCTGGAAACACCATATATTTT

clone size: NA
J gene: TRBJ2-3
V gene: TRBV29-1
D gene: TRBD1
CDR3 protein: CSVEGGDRVSTDTQYF
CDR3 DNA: TGCAGCGTTGAAGGGGGGGACAGGGTGAGCACAGATACGCAGTATTTT

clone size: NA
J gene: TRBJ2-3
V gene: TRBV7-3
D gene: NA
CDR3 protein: CASSMSGDTQYF
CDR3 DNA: TGTGCCAGCAGCATGTCGGGGGATACGCAGTATTTT

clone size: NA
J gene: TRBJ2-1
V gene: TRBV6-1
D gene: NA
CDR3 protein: CASSEGHFGAFEFF
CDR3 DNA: TGTGCCAGCAGTGAAGGTCACTTTGGGGCCTTTGAGTTCTTC

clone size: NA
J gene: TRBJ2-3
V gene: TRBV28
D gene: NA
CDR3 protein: CASSPVEVTQYF
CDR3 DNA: TGTGCCAGCAGTCCTGTGGAGGTTACGCAGTATTTT

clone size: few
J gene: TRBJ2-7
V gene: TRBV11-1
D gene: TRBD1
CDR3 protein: CASSPDRGRGEQYF
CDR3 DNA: TGTGCCAGCAGCCCCGACAGGGGGCGAGGCGAGCAGTACTTC

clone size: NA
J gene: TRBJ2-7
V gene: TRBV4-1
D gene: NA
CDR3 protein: CASSQDDWSGSTAEQYF
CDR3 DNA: TGCGCCAGCAGCCAAGATGACTGGAGCGGGTCGACGGCCGAGCAGTACTTC

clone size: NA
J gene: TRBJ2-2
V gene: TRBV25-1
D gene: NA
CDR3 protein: CASSEPGSATGELFF
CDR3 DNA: TGTGCCAGCAGTGAGCCCGGGAGCGCCACCGGGGAGCTGTTTTTT

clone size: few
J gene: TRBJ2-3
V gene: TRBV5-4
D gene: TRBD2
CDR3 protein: CASSPWEGTQYF
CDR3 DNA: TGTGCCAGCAGTCCGTGGGAGGGGACGCAGTATTTT

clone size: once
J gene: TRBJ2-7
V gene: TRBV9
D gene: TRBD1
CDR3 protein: CASSLQGQGSSYEQYF
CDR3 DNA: TGTGCCAGCAGCCTCCAAGGACAGGGCAGCTCCTACGAGCAGTACTTC

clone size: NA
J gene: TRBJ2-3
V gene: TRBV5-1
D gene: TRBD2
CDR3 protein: CASSPGLAADTQYF
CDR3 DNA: TGCGCCAGCAGCCCGGGACTAGCGGCCGATACGCAGTATTTT

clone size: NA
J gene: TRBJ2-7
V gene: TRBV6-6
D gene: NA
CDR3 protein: CASSYPYPSGYEQYF
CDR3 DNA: TGTGCCAGCAGTTACCCGTACCCCTCGGGCTACGAGCAGTACTTC

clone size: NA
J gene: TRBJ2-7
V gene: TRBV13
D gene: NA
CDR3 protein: CASSLFPAYEQYF
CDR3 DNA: TGTGCCAGCAGCTTGTTTCCCGCGTACGAGCAGTACTTC

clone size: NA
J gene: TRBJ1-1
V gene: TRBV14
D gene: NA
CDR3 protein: CANILEIRDCDTEAFF
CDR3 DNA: TGTGCCAACATATTAGAAATCAGGGACTGTGACACTGAAGCTTTCTTT

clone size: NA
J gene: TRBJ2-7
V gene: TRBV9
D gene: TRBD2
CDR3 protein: CASSVGLGLGLAGDEQYF
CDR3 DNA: TGTGCCAGCAGCGTAGGCTTAGGCCTGGGACTAGCGGGAGACGAGCAGTACTTC

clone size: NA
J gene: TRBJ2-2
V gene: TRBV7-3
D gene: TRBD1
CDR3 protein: CASSPRTGAAGELFF
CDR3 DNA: TGTGCCAGCAGCCCCCGGACAGGGGCGGCCGGGGAGCTGTTTTTT

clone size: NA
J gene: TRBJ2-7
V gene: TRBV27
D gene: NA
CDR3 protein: CASAPGVSYEQYF
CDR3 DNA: TGTGCCAGCGCTCCAGGGGTCTCCTACGAGCAGTACTTC

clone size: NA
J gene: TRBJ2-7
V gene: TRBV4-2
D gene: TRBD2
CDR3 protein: CASSHVAIAGGHEQYF
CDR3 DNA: TGTGCCAGCAGCCATGTGGCTATTGCGGGAGGGCACGAGCAGTACTTC